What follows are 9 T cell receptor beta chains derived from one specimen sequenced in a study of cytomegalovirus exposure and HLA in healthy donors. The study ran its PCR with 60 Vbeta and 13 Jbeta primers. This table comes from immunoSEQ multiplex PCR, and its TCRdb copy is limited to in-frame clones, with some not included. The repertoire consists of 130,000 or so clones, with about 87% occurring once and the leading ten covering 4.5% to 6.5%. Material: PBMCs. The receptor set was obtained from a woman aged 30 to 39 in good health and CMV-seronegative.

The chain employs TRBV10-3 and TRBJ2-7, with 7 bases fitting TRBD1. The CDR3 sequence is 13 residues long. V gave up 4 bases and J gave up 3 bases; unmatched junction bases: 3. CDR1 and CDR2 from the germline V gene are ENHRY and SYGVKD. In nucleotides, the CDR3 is TGTGCCATCAGTGGGGACAGCGTCTACGAGCAGTACTTC. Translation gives CAISGDSVYEQYF.

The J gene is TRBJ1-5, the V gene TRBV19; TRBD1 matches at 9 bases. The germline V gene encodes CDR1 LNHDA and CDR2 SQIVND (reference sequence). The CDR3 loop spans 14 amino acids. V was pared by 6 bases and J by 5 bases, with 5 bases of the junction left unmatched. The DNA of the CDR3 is TGTGCCAGTAGCCCAAGACAGGGGGATCAGCCCCAGCATTTT. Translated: CASSPRQGDQPQHF.

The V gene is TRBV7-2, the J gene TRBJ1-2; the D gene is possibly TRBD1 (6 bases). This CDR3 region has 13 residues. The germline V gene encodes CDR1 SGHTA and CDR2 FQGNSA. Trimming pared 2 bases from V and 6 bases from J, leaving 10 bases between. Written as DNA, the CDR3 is TGTGCCAGCAGCTTAAACAGGGATGATGGCTACACCTTC. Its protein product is CASSLNRDDGYTF.

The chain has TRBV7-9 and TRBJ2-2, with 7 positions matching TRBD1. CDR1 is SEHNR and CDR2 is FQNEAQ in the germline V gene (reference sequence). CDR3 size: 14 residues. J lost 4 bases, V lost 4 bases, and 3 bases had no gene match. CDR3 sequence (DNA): TGTGCCAGCAGCTGGCGACAGGGCACCGGGGAGCTGTTTTTT. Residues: CASSWRQGTGELFF.

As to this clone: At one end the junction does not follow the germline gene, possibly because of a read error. CDR3 protein: CASSGYGTTIDEQLF. The DNA of the CDR3 is TGTGCCAGCAGCGGCTACGGGACTACCATTGATGAGCAGCTCTTC. The rearrangement joins TRBV7-8 to TRBJ2-1, with 7 bases fitting TRBD2. This CDR3 is built from 15 residues. The germline gives CDR1 SGHVS, CDR2 FQNEAQ.

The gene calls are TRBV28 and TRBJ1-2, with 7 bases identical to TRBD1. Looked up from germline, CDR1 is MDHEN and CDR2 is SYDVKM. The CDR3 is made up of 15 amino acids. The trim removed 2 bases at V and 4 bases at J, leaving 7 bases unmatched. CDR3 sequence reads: CASSLLTWTGYGYTF. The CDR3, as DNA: TGTGCCAGCAGTTTACTGACCTGGACAGGCTATGGCTACACCTTC.

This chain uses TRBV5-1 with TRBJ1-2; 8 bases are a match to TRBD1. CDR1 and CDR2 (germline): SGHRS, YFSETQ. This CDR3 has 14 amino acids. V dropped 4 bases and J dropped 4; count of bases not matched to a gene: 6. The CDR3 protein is CASSRGQGSYGYTF. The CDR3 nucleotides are TGCGCCAGCAGCCGCGGACAGGGAAGCTATGGCTACACCTTC.

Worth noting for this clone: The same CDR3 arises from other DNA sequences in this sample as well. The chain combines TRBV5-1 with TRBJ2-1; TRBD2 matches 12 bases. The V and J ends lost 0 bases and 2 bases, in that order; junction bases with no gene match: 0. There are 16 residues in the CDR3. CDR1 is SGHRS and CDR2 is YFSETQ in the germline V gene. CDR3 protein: CASSLGLAGAYNEQFF. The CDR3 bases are TGCGCCAGCAGCTTGGGACTAGCGGGAGCCTACAATGAGCAGTTCTTC.

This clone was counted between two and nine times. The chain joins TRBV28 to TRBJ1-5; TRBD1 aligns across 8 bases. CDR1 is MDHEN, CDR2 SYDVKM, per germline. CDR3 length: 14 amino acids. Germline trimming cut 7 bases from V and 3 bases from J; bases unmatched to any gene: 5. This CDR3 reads CASKGRGPNQPQHF. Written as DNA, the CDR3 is TGTGCCAGCAAGGGCAGGGGGCCCAATCAGCCCCAGCATTTT.